The present entry profiles one TCR beta chain with its context. The data were obtained in a study of blood T cell repertoires in COVID-19. Each participant's cohort was designated according to participant-reported clinical history. Between the trimmed V and J ends, which lost 2 bases and 1 base, there was a span of 3 bases. The CDR3 contains 12 residues. Germline assignment: CDR1 SGHTA and CDR2 FQGNSA. This table comes from immunoSEQ multiplex PCR, and its TCRdb copy is limited to in-frame clones, with some not included. The sample yields about 260,000 clones, approximately 90% seen once. The rearrangement links TRBV7-2 to TRBJ2-7; no reliable D call. The sequenced material came from PBMCs or T cells enriched from blood (not recorded which). The clonotype originates from a man between 35 and 55 years old who had been exposed to COVID-19. CDR3: CASSLSSYEQYF. The CDR3, as DNA: TGTGCCAGCAGCTTATCTTCCTACGAGCAGTACTTC. The full variable domain, its missing parts supplied by reference TRBV7-2 and TRBJ2-7, is GAGVSQSPSNKVTEKGKDVELRCDPISGHTALYWYRQSLGQGLEFLIYFQGNSAPDKSGLPSDRFSAERTGGSVSTLTIQRTQQEDSAVYLCASSLSSYEQYFGPGTRLTVT.